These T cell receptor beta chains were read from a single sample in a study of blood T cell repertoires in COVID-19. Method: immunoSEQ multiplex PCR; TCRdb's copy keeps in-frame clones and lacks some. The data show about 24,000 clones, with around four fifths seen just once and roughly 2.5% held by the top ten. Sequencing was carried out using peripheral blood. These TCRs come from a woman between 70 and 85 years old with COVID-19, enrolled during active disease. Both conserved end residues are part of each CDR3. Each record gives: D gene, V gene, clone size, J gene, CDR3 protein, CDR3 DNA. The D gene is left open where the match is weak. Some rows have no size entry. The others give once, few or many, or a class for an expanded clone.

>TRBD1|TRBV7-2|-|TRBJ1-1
CASSADRGVGSDTEAFF
TGTGCCAGCAGCGCGGACAGGGGAGTGGGTTCGGACACTGAAGCTTTCTTT
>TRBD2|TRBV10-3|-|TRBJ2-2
CAIRGTSQTGELFF
TGTGCCATCAGGGGGACTAGTCAGACCGGGGAGCTGTTTTTT
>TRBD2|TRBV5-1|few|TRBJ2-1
CASRLPGTSSNEQFF
TGCGCCAGCAGGCTGCCCGGGACTAGTTCCAATGAGCAGTTCTTC
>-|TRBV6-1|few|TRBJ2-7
CASSEDFGGSYEQYF
TGTGCCAGCAGTGAAGATTTTGGCGGTTCCTACGAGCAGTACTTC
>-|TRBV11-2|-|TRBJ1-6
CASSPQTGRPNSPLHF
TGTGCCAGCAGCCCCCAGACAGGTCGCCCTAATTCACCCCTCCACTTT
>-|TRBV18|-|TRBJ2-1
CASSPGRGVAGAHNEQFF
TGTGCCAGCTCACCCGGACGGGGGGTTGCGGGGGCCCACAATGAGCAGTTCTTC
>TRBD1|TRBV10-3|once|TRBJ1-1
CAISEQGSPTEAFF
TGTGCCATCAGTGAACAGGGGTCCCCCACTGAAGCTTTCTTT
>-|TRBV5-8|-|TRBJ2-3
CASSFGGEVGLTDTQYF
TGTGCCAGCAGCTTCGGCGGGGAGGTTGGACTCACAGATACGCAGTATTTT
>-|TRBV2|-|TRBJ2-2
CAAKTDSNTGELFF
TGTGCAGCCAAGACCGACTCGAACACCGGGGAGCTGTTTTTT
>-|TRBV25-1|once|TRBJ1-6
CASSESGRSLYNSPLHF
TGTGCCAGCAGTGAATCGGGGAGATCGCTTTATAATTCACCCCTCCACTTT
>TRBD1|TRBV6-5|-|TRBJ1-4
CASNPDRGGEKLFF
TGTGCCAGCAACCCCGACAGGGGCGGCGAAAAACTGTTTTTT
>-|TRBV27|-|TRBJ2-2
CASSSSLAGELFF
TGTGCCAGCAGTTCGTCTTTAGCCGGGGAGCTGTTTTTT
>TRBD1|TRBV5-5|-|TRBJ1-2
CASSQTGDYGYTF
TGTGCCAGCAGCCAGACAGGGGACTATGGCTACACCTTC
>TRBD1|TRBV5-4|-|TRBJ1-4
CASSLGQGANEKLFF
TGTGCCAGCAGCCTAGGACAGGGGGCGAATGAAAAACTGTTTTTT
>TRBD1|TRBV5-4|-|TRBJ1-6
CASSFARGHDSPLHF
TGTGCCAGCAGCTTCGCCAGGGGGCATGATTCACCCCTCCACTTT
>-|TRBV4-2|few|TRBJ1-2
CASSQDTGGASYGYTF
TGTGCCAGCAGCCAAGATACGGGGGGCGCCTCCTATGGCTACACCTTC
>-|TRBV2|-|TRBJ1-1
CASSGGSGRGGTEAFF
TGTGCCAGCAGTGGAGGGTCGGGCAGGGGAGGGACTGAAGCTTTCTTT
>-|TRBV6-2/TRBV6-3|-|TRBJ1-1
CASSEDSEAFF
TGTGCCAGCAGTGAGGACAGTGAAGCTTTCTTT
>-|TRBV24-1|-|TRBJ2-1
CATSGEEGAGYNEQFF
TGTGCCACCAGTGGCGAGGAGGGGGCCGGCTACAATGAGCAGTTCTTC
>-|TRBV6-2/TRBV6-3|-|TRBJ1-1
CASSTGLGTEAFF
TGTGCCAGCAGTACAGGGTTAGGCACTGAAGCTTTCTTT
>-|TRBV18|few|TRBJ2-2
CASSRDSRTGELFF
TGTGCCAGCTCCCGGGACTCTCGCACCGGGGAGCTGTTTTTT
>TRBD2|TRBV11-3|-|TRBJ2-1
CASSLDGRSYNEQFF
TGTGCCAGCAGCTTAGACGGGAGGTCCTACAATGAGCAGTTCTTC
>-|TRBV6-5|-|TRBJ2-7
CASSSNHEGYEQYF
TGTGCCAGCAGTTCCAACCACGAGGGTTACGAGCAGTACTTC
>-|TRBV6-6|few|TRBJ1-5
CASSPPGFGYSNQPQHF
TGTGCCAGCAGTCCTCCAGGGTTTGGATATAGCAATCAGCCCCAGCATTTT
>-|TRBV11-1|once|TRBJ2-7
CASTGQTGVSSYEQYF
TGTGCCAGCACCGGACAGACAGGAGTGAGCTCCTACGAGCAGTACTTC
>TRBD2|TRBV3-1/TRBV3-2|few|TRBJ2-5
CASTFRTSGMKTQYF
TGTGCCAGCACCTTCAGGACTAGCGGGATGAAGACCCAGTACTTC
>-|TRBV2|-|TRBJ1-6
CASSDKGLDSPLHF
TGTGCCAGCAGTGATAAGGGGTTGGATTCACCCCTCCACTTT
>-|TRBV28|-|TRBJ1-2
CASSELSGYTF
TGTGCCAGCAGTGAACTTAGTGGCTACACCTTC
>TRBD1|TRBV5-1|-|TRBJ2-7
CARGAGQGFYEQYF
TGCGCCCGGGGCGCGGGACAGGGGTTCTACGAGCAGTACTTC
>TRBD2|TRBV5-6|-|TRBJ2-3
CASSAPGGDTQYF
TGTGCCAGCAGCGCTCCGGGGGGAGATACGCAGTATTTT
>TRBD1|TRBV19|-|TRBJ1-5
CASSTGQGRGQPQHF
TGTGCCAGTAGTACCGGACAGGGGAGGGGGCAGCCCCAGCATTTT
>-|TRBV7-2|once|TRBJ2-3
CASSRAGASTDTQYF
TGTGCCAGCAGCCGGGCGGGGGCAAGCACAGATACGCAGTATTTT
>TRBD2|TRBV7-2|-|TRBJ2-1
CASSLVSGGYEQFF
TGTGCCAGCAGCTTAGTGAGCGGGGGCTATGAGCAGTTCTTC
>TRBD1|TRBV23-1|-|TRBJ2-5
CASSPPCGGQGAETQYF
TGCGCCAGCAGTCCTCCTTGCGGGGGACAGGGGGCAGAGACCCAGTACTTC
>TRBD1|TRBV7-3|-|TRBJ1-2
CASSLASSRQGGGYTF
TGTGCCAGCAGCTTAGCATCCTCCCGACAGGGGGGTGGCTACACCTTC
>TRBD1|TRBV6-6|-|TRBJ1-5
CASRGQGNQPQHF
TGTGCCAGCAGAGGACAGGGCAATCAGCCCCAGCATTTT
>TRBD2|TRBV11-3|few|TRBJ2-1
CASSSLIAGGNNEQFF
TGTGCCAGCAGCTCCCTAATAGCGGGAGGGAACAATGAGCAGTTCTTC
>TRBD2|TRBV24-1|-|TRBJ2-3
CATSDPRVAGYSTDTQYF
TGTGCCACCAGTGATCCCCGCGTAGCGGGGTATAGCACAGATACGCAGTATTTT
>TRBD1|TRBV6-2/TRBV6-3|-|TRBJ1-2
CASSYLPGQGDGYTF
TGTGCCAGCAGTTACCTCCCGGGACAGGGAGATGGCTACACCTTC